A single sample is the source of the 8 T cell receptor beta chains below, sequenced in a study of CD4 T cells in relation to SARS-CoV-2 and coronaviruses. Their antigens remain unidentified. Clones were sequenced by immunoSEQ multiplex PCR, and TCRdb holds only the in-frame ones, with some missing. This table has more than 15,000 clones, roughly 83% appearing once. The unexposed donors gave CD4+ T cells in about 2011-2018, prior to COVID-19. CD4+ T cells were isolated from the cells after more than nine days of culture. Source material: CD4+ T cells from PBMCs, cultured in vitro. The receptors here all came from a human donor in good health.

The J gene is TRBJ1-2, the V gene TRBV10-3; TRBD1 matches at 7 bases. The junction had 7 bases not matched to a gene; V was cut back by 7 bases and J by 2 bases. The CDR3 length is 14 residues. The germline V gene encodes CDR1 ENHRY and CDR2 SYGVKD. CDR3: CAITRQGGNYGYTF. For the CDR3, the DNA is TGTGCCATCACTAGACAGGGAGGGAACTATGGCTACACCTTC.

This clone was counted only a few times. The gene calls are TRBV5-1 and TRBJ1-2, with D possibly being TRBD1 (6 bases). V lost 4 bases and J 6 bases, leaving 16 bases between the germline ends. The germline gives CDR1 SGHRS, CDR2 YFSETQ. The CDR3 runs 14 residues. In DNA, the CDR3 is TGCGCCAGCAGCCTCCCGGGGGGCAGTAATGGCTACACCTTC. As protein: CASSLPGGSNGYTF.

The gene calls are TRBV2 and TRBJ1-1; D remains unclear. The length of the CDR3 is 14 residues. CDR1 SNHLY and CDR2 FYNNEI come from the germline V gene. V was cut by 3 bases and J by 5 bases, with 13 bases left in between. CDR3 coding DNA: TGTGCCAGCAGTGAGGGGTCAGTCTTAACTGAAGCTTTCTTT. It codes for CASSEGSVLTEAFF.

V and J are TRBV20-1 and TRBJ2-5, with D possibly TRBD2 on 6 matching bases. V was pared by 6 bases and J by 3 bases, with 11 bases between. The germline V gene has CDR1 DFQATT and CDR2 SNEGSKA (reference sequence). The CDR3 loop spans 12 amino acids. CDR3 nucleotide sequence: TGCAGTGCGAGTAGCGGAAAAGAGACCCAGTACTTC. Translated: CSASSGKETQYF.

V is TRBV10-3 and J is TRBJ1-5; unclear D gene. The CDR3 covers 13 residues. Germline V gene lookup returns CDR1 ENHRY and CDR2 SYGVKD. V was cut by 4 bases and J by 5 bases, with 9 bases left in between. CDR3: CAISGQSDQPQHF. DNA for the CDR3: TGTGCCATCAGTGGGCAATCCGATCAGCCCCAGCATTTT.

This clone was seen more than once but under ten times. The chain's CDR3 is CASSYDAGLSTDTQYF. CDR3 coding DNA: TGTGCCAGCAGTTACGACGCGGGACTCAGCACAGATACGCAGTATTTT. The V gene is TRBV6-2 or TRBV6-3, the J gene TRBJ2-3, with a tentative D call TRBD2 (6 bases). Germline CDR1 MNHEY, CDR2 SVGEGT. The CDR3 is made up of 16 amino acids. Between the trimmed V and J ends, which lost 2 bases and 0 bases, there was a span of 12 bases.

Of note for this clone: An end of the junction does not agree with germline; a read error may underlie this. This rearrangement joins TRBV7-9 to TRBJ2-7, with 8 nucleotides matching TRBD1. This CDR3 spans 14 amino acids. Germline CDR1 is SEHNR and CDR2 is FQNEAQ (reference sequence). CDR3 amino acids: CASSPKGQESTVSF. CDR3 nucleotides: TGTGCCAGCAGCCCCAAGGGACAGGAGTCGACCGTATCCTTC.

This clone was observed a single time. The J gene is TRBJ1-2, the V gene TRBV9; the D gene is possibly TRBD1 (6 bases). The V and J ends lost 1 base and 0 bases respectively, with 10 bases between them. This CDR3 contains 15 residues. Germline V CDR1 and CDR2: SGDLS, YYNGEE. The CDR3 region is CASSVWDKTNYGYTF. The CDR3 nucleotides are TGTGCCAGCAGCGTATGGGACAAAACTAACTATGGCTACACCTTC.